This is a list of T cell receptor beta chains from one sample in a study of blood T cell repertoires in COVID-19. Generated by immunoSEQ multiplex PCR, the TCRdb table keeps only in-frame clones and is missing some. The data contain 250,000 to 300,000 clones, about nine tenths of them singletons. Sequencing was carried out using PBMCs or T cells enriched from blood (not recorded which). The receptor source for this set is a woman aged 55-69 years who had recovered from COVID-19. Each CDR3 is given with its conserved first and last residue. The order of the fields is V gene, clone size, D gene, J gene, CDR3 DNA, CDR3 protein. The D gene is left open where the match is weak. Size values are once, few and many counts, or a class for expanded clones, and some rows have none.

>TRBV5-1|.|.|TRBJ1-1
TGCGCCAGCAGCTTCACGGGGAACACTGAAGCTTTCTTT
CASSFTGNTEAFF
>TRBV6-5|.|.|TRBJ1-2
TGTGCCAGCAGTTACTGGGGGGATGGCTACACCTTC
CASSYWGDGYTF
>TRBV6-1|few|.|TRBJ1-5
TGTGCCAGCAGTGAAGCAGGGCAGGGTGGGCAGCAGCCCCAGCATTTT
CASSEAGQGGQQPQHF
>TRBV30|.|.|TRBJ1-6
TGTGCCTGGAGCAGGGAGGGTTCACCCCTCCACTTT
CAWSREGSPLHF
>TRBV2|.|TRBD2|TRBJ2-2
TGTGCCAGCACCCGGACTAGCGGAACCGGGGAGCTGTTTTTT
CASTRTSGTGELFF
>TRBV6-6|.|TRBD1|TRBJ2-7
TGTGCCAGCAGTCCGGGACAGGGTTTGGTCTACGAGCAGTACTTC
CASSPGQGLVYEQYF
>TRBV2|.|TRBD1|TRBJ1-3
TGTGCCAGCAGTCGACAGGGTTCTGGAAACACCATATATTTT
CASSRQGSGNTIYF
>TRBV2|.|.|TRBJ1-6
TGTGCCAGCAGCGTGGGAGGGTCACCCCTCCACTTT
CASSVGGSPLHF
>TRBV9|once|.|TRBJ1-1
TGTGCCAGCAGCGTAGATTCTGGGAGCACTGAAGCTTTCTTT
CASSVDSGSTEAFF
>TRBV24-1|.|TRBD1|TRBJ2-5
TGTGCCACCAGTGATTCAGGGGGAAGAAAAGAGACCCAGTACTTC
CATSDSGGRKETQYF
>TRBV6-6|.|.|TRBJ1-3
TGTGCCAGCAGTCTTACTTCCGGGACACTCTCTGGAAACACCATATATTTT
CASSLTSGTLSGNTIYF
>TRBV5-1|.|TRBD2|TRBJ2-5
TGCGCCAGCAGCACGCCGGGACTACAAGAGACCCAGTACTTC
CASSTPGLQETQYF
>TRBV12-3/TRBV12-4|.|.|TRBJ1-5
TGTGCCAGCAGTTTTGAACGGCAGCCCCAGCATTTT
CASSFERQPQHF
>TRBV6-5|.|.|TRBJ2-1
TGTGCCAGCAGTTACTTATCGCCCGGGGACAATGAGCAGTTCTTC
CASSYLSPGDNEQFF
>TRBV25-1|once|TRBD1|TRBJ1-1
TGTGCCAGCAGTGAATACAGGGGGCAAGCTTTCTTT
CASSEYRGQAFF
>TRBV4-2|few|.|TRBJ1-1
TGTGCCAGCACAGGGCCCACTGAAGCTTTCTTT
CASTGPTEAFF
>TRBV7-9|few|TRBD1|TRBJ1-5
TGTGCCAGCAGCTTCGGAGACAGGGGAGTTAATCAGCCCCAGCATTTT
CASSFGDRGVNQPQHF
>TRBV9|.|TRBD1|TRBJ1-2
TGTGCCAGCAGCGCACCGGGACAGAGAGGCTACACCTTC
CASSAPGQRGYTF
>TRBV2|once|.|TRBJ1-6
TGTGCCAGCGGGAGGAACTATAATTCACCCCTCCACTTT
CASGRNYNSPLHF
>TRBV15|.|.|TRBJ1-1
TGTGCCACCAGCAGAGATTCGGGGAGTGTGAAAGCTTTCTTT
CATSRDSGSVKAFF
>TRBV28|.|.|TRBJ1-5
TGTGCCAGCAGTTACAGGGTTCAGCCCCAGCATTTT
CASSYRVQPQHF
>TRBV28|.|.|TRBJ1-4
TGTGCCAGCAGGCCAGGAGGGGAGGGGAATGAAAAACTGTTTTTT
CASRPGGEGNEKLFF
>TRBV14|.|.|TRBJ2-3
TGTGCCAGCAGCCAAGTGGCAGCGACGGATACGCAGTATTTT
CASSQVAATDTQYF
>TRBV5-6|.|TRBD2|TRBJ2-1
TGTGCCAGCAGCCGCAAACCTAGCGGGGGGGAAGTTGAGCAGTTCTTC
CASSRKPSGGEVEQFF
>TRBV11-2|.|.|TRBJ1-2
TGTGCCAGCAGCTTAGACAGGGGTTCCTATGGCTACACCTTC
CASSLDRGSYGYTF
>TRBV19|.|TRBD1|TRBJ2-3
TGTGCCAGTAACCCGGGACAGGGACCAGATACGCAGTATTTT
CASNPGQGPDTQYF
>TRBV11-3|.|TRBD1|TRBJ2-3
TGTGCCAGCAGCTTAACGGGACAGGGCCTTCACGGGTATTTT
CASSLTGQGLHGYF
>TRBV27|.|TRBD2|TRBJ2-7
TGTGCCAGCAGTTTACGAGGGACTAGCGGACTATACGAGCAGTACTTC
CASSLRGTSGLYEQYF
>TRBV6-5|.|.|TRBJ1-6
TGTGCCAGCAGTACCAAACAGGGATCGGATTCACCCCTCCACTTT
CASSTKQGSDSPLHF
>TRBV5-4|.|.|TRBJ2-5
TGTGCCAGCAGTCGGACTACGGAGACCCAGTACTTC
CASSRTTETQYF
>TRBV28|.|.|TRBJ1-2
TGTGCCAGCAGTTGGGGACAAGGCTATGGCTACACCTTC
CASSWGQGYGYTF
>TRBV10-2|.|TRBD2|TRBJ2-2
TGCGCCAGCAGTGAATCCAGCGGGGCTACCGGGGAGCTGTTTTTT
CASSESSGATGELFF
>TRBV3-1/TRBV3-2|.|TRBD2|TRBJ2-7
TGTGCCAGCAGCCGAGGCGGGAGTCTGTACGAGCAGTACTTC
CASSRGGSLYEQYF
>TRBV9|.|.|TRBJ2-3
TGTGCCAGCAGCGTAAAAGGGGTCGATACGCAGTATTTT
CASSVKGVDTQYF
>TRBV28|.|TRBD2|TRBJ2-3
TGTGCCAGCAGTCCGGCCGGAAATAGCGGGGGGGCCAATAGAGATACGCAGTATTTT
CASSPAGNSGGANRDTQYF
>TRBV12-3/TRBV12-4|.|.|TRBJ1-5
TGTGCCAGCACCAGAGGGGGGGGTCAGCCCCAGCATTTT
CASTRGGGQPQHF
>TRBV18|.|.|TRBJ2-3
TGTGCCAGCTCGCCCTCGGTCGGCACAGATACGCAGTATTTT
CASSPSVGTDTQYF
>TRBV6-1|.|TRBD1|TRBJ1-2
TGTGCCAGCAGTGACATTGGGACAGGTAGCCCTGGCTACACCTTC
CASSDIGTGSPGYTF
>TRBV19|.|.|TRBJ2-2
TGTGCCAGTAGGCCGCGACTAGTGAGTGGCGGGGAGCTGTTTTTT
CASRPRLVSGGELFF
>TRBV27|.|TRBD2|TRBJ2-4
TGTGCCTCCTCTCCTGGCGGGAGCTTGGGGTTTGGCAAAAACATTCAGTACTTC
CASSPGGSLGFGKNIQYF
>TRBV10-2|.|TRBD1|TRBJ2-1
TGCGCCAGCAGTGGAAGGGGGCGAAGGATCCGCTCCTACAATGAGCAGTTCTTC
CASSGRGRRIRSYNEQFF
>TRBV7-2|.|.|TRBJ1-4
TGTGCCAGCAGCTTGACACTGGATGAAAAACTGTTTTTT
CASSLTLDEKLFF
>TRBV10-2|.|TRBD2|TRBJ2-3
TGCGCCGGGGGACTAGCGGGGCCCACAGATACGCAGTATTTT
CAGGLAGPTDTQYF
>TRBV2|.|TRBD1|TRBJ1-1
TGTGCCAGCAGTGAAAGGAGGGCAGGGGGCGATGAAGCTTTCTTT
CASSERRAGGDEAFF
>TRBV9|.|TRBD1|TRBJ1-1
TGTGCCAGCAGCGCCCGACAGGGGGCTAAGGCTTTCTTT
CASSARQGAKAFF
>TRBV4-1|.|.|TRBJ1-3
TGCGCCAGCAGCCAAGACAGAACAGGTTTGGGGCACTCTGGAAACACCATATATTTT
CASSQDRTGLGHSGNTIYF
>TRBV7-2|.|.|TRBJ1-2
TGTGCCAGCAGCTTAAGGGTAGGGGGCTATGGCTACACCTTC
CASSLRVGGYGYTF
>TRBV6-5|.|.|TRBJ1-2
TGTGCCAGCAGACAGTCCGGGACAAAGAACTATGGCTACACCTTC
CASRQSGTKNYGYTF
>TRBV24-1|few|TRBD1|TRBJ1-2
TGTGCCACCAGTGATGCCGGGACAGGGGAAGTCTATGGCTACACCTTC
CATSDAGTGEVYGYTF
>TRBV5-4|.|.|TRBJ2-1
TGTGCCAGCAGCATTGACAGGAGCTCCTACAATGAGCAGTTCTTC
CASSIDRSSYNEQFF
>TRBV3-1/TRBV3-2|.|.|TRBJ1-5
TGTGCCAGCAGCCAAGATATGACTCTAAGTCAGCCCCAGCATTTT
CASSQDMTLSQPQHF
>TRBV5-8|.|.|TRBJ1-2
TGTGCCAGCAGCTTGGCGGGGAGGAACTATGGCTACACCTTC
CASSLAGRNYGYTF
>TRBV5-4|.|.|TRBJ2-2
TGTGCCAGCAGCTTACTAGTCGGGGAGCTGTTTTTT
CASSLLVGELFF
>TRBV27|.|TRBD1|TRBJ1-6
TGTGCCAGCAGCCGGACAGGGTTATCACCCCTCCACTTT
CASSRTGLSPLHF
>TRBV12-3/TRBV12-4|.|TRBD2|TRBJ2-3
TGTGCCAGCAGTTCTACTAGCGGAGATACGCAGTATTTT
CASSSTSGDTQYF
>TRBV6-4|.|.|TRBJ1-6
TGTGCCAGCAGAGCCGGGACAAACTATAATTCACCCCTCCACTTT
CASRAGTNYNSPLHF
>TRBV7-9|.|.|TRBJ1-2
TGTGCCAGCAGCTCCCAGGACACGGCGGACACCTTC
CASSSQDTADTF
>TRBV5-1|few|.|TRBJ2-3
TGCGCCAGCAGCTTGGTAGCCCTCGAGAGCACAGATACGCAGTATTTT
CASSLVALESTDTQYF
>TRBV5-1|.|TRBD1|TRBJ2-2
TGCGCCAGCAGCTTGGACTGGGACAGTCGTCCCGGGGAGCTGTTTTTT
CASSLDWDSRPGELFF
>TRBV6-5|.|TRBD1|TRBJ2-7
TGTGCCAGCAGCCAGGACAGGGGTTACGAGCAGTACTTC
CASSQDRGYEQYF